The following is a T cell receptor (beta chain) sequence with its context. This receptor's antigen is unknown. No much larger clone is present one base from it, and per-base qualities are unavailable. Genomic DNA was extracted with the Qiagen DNeasy kit from unsorted PBMCs and from negatively selected CD4+ and CD8+ fractions. TCR beta CDR3 regions were subjected to amplification by immunoSEQ multiplex PCR with primers that anneal to V and J segments. A synthetic immune receptor repertoire was used to minimize amplification bias, and any remaining bias was removed computationally after sequencing. The original methods were these. Repertoire diversity was quantified as the Shannon entropy index using custom Python scripts. Unsorted, CD4+ and CD8+ repertoires were analyzed separately, except for combined analyses in which CD4+ and CD8+ sequences were merged in silico. Clonal expansion was defined as at least a 2-fold frequency increase after treatment relative to C1D1, with a pseudocount of 0.5 for undetected baseline clones. Singleton clones were defined as clones with 0 or 1 copy at C1D1, and non-singleton clones were defined as clones with 2 or more copies. Clones expanded in unsorted samples were assigned a CD4+, CD8+ or unknown annotation through matching of protein sequences in sorted samples from the same patient. Wilcoxon tests were applied to paired samples to test diversity changes from C1D1 to C4D1. Sourced from immuneACCESS, this table was stored by TCRdb with only in-frame sequences that have V and J called. A share of the clones is absent; for the studies checked, an unresolved V gene accounts for under half, and the remainder has no known explanation. The D gene and trimming were derived from the DNA, and the V and J assignments and clone size from that table. For this sample there are tens of thousands of clones; roughly 92% appear just once. Of the sample, 8% falls within the top ten clones.

This specimen comes from a study of PD-1 blockade in classical Hodgkin lymphoma (dated by TCRdb to 2018 to 2021). The study in broad terms: Nivolumab dosing was 3 mg/kg intravenously every 2 weeks, continuing until either disease progression or unacceptable toxicity. A peripheral blood immune signature of response to PD-1 blockade in classical Hodgkin lymphoma was defined using TCR beta sequencing and CyTOF. The study at large found these results: Trial patients achieving complete response had baseline diversity similar to newly diagnosed patients, whereas partial responders and progressors had significantly lower diversity. The study was limited to a single clinical trial cohort, and causes of repertoire differences, possibly disease activity or prior therapy, remained undefined. Lower diversity was seen in patients whose nivolumab began less than 1 year after ASCT, and these patients were left out of later analyses so that immune reconstitution would not confound the results. By C4D1, a significant rise was seen in CD4+ TCR diversity but not in CD8+ TCR diversity (p=0.0027 vs p=0.16), and the rise was most apparent among complete responders (p=0.02). Baseline TCR diversity was reported to be lower in newly diagnosed patients than in healthy donors, and even lower in relapsed/refractory patients.

V lost 6 bases and J lost 1 base; the stretch between them is 16 bases long. Per the germline V gene, SGDLS is the CDR1 and YYNGEE is the CDR2. Counted from cysteine to phenylalanine, this CDR3 has 15 amino acids. Only the CDR3 DNA is retained, 45 bases long and in frame from the first base. This sample's time point label indicates: cycle 4 day 1 (C4D1), after five to seven weeks of nivolumab. Relapse after autologous stem cell transplantation had occurred in all trial patients, and cohorts A, B and C were distinguished by prior brentuximab vedotin exposure. The trial cohort comprised fewer than 65 patients with relapsed/refractory classical Hodgkin lymphoma whose best overall responses were complete response, partial response or progressive disease. Trial patients were treated with single-agent nivolumab in the multi-cohort phase II CheckMate 205 trial. An independent review committee assessed best overall response by applying the 2007 International Working Group response criteria. Trial PBMCs were obtained immediately prior to nivolumab initiation (C1D1) and on therapy at cycle 2 day 1 and cycle 4 day 1. Peripheral blood was collected in 8 mL Vacutainer Cell Preparation Tubes, from which PBMCs were isolated by centrifugation and then cryopreserved.

The starting material was peripheral blood mononuclear cells (PBMCs), obtained before the fourth cycle of nivolumab. The TCR originated in a human donor with classical Hodgkin lymphoma. The sequence joins TRBV9 to TRBJ2-5; the D element could tentatively be TRBD1 or TRBD2, as 6 bases agree for each. The nucleotides are TGTGCCAGCAACGAGAGGGGGGTAGGCCAAGAGACCCAGTACTTC. This sequence encodes CASNERGVGQETQYF.